The 19 T cell receptor beta chains below come from one sample, sequenced in a study of blood T cell repertoires in COVID-19 (dated by TCRdb to 2019 to 2021). Libraries were made using the immunoSEQ multiplex PCR assay. TCRdb took over this immuneACCESS table, retaining in-frame rearrangements with V and J assigned. Such tables are incomplete; in checked studies, under half of the missing clones stem from an unresolved V gene, and the remainder is unexplained. The sample table contains roughly 120,000 clones; only one count was recorded for almost 90% of them. Jointly, the top ten make up 3.5% to 4% of the sample. The sequencing sample was made of peripheral blood. The source is a woman aged 55-70 years with COVID-19, enrolled during active disease.

The CDR3 nucleotides read TGTGCCAGCAGCTTATCAGGGGGGCCACTCGAGACCCAGTACTTC. Its protein is CASSLSGGPLETQYF. The V gene is TRBV7-2, the J gene TRBJ2-5; perhaps TRBD1 as D (7 bases). The CDR3 is made up of 15 amino acids. V gave up 2 bases and J gave up 5 bases, with 15 bases separating them. Germline lookup yields CDR1 SGHTA and CDR2 FQGNSA.

This rearrangement joins TRBV7-9 to TRBJ2-3, with TRBD1 as a possible D gene (5 bases). This CDR3 region has 14 residues. Germline V gene lookup returns CDR1 SEHNR and CDR2 FQNEAQ (reference sequence). V shed 5 bases and J shed 2 bases, with 11 bases lying between them. DNA for the CDR3: TGTGCCAGCAGCATTTTGACAGTCACAGATACGCAGTATTTT. Translating gives CASSILTVTDTQYF.

The V gene is TRBV5-5, the J gene TRBJ2-1, with 9 bases that match TRBD1. Per the germline V gene, CDR1 is SGHKS and CDR2 is YYEKEE (reference sequence). V shed 3 bases and J 4 bases; nucleotides not matched to a gene: 5. This CDR3 has 15 residues. In DNA form, the CDR3 reads TGTGCCAGCAGCTCTCCGGGACAGGGTTACAATGAGCAGTTCTTC. This codes for CASSSPGQGYNEQFF.

This chain uses TRBV29-1 with TRBJ2-7, with D tentatively TRBD2 (7 bases). With 3 bases removed from V and 1 base from J, the gap between germline ends came to 10 bases. CDR3 size: 13 residues. CDR1 and CDR2 from the germline V gene are SQVTM and ANQGSEA. CDR3 in amino acids: CSVEEGGSYEQYF. CDR3 DNA: TGCAGCGTTGAGGAGGGGGGGTCCTACGAGCAGTACTTC.

This rearrangement joins TRBV19 to TRBJ2-1; 10 nucleotides align to TRBD2. V dropped 3 bases and J dropped 6; count of bases not matched to a gene: 5. Germline V gene sequence: CDR1 LNHDA, CDR2 SQIVND (reference sequence). The CDR3 is 15 residues long. Written as DNA, the CDR3 is TGTGCCAGTAGTATGAGACTAGCGGGCCCCAATGAGCAGTTCTTC. As protein: CASSMRLAGPNEQFF.

The sample holds one count of this clone. The V gene is TRBV2, the J gene TRBJ1-4, with unresolved D. Trimming shortened V by 3 bases and J by 3 bases, and 8 bases separated the two germline ends. There are 14 residues in the CDR3. Germline V gives CDR1 SNHLY, CDR2 FYNNEI. CDR3 amino acids: CASSDGVANEKLFF. The CDR3 bases are TGTGCCAGCAGTGACGGGGTAGCTAATGAAAAACTGTTTTTT.

The V call is TRBV2, the J call TRBJ1-1, with a weak D call TRBD1 (5 bases). Trimming stripped 7 bases from V and 1 base from J, with 10 bases between. CDR1 and CDR2 from the germline V gene are SNHLY and FYNNEI. This CDR3 is 13 amino acids long. The CDR3 reads CASKGLPNTEAFF. Written as DNA, the CDR3 is TGTGCCAGCAAGGGGCTCCCGAACACTGAAGCTTTCTTT. Supplemented by reference TRBV2 and TRBJ1-1, the full variable domain reads EPEVTQTPSHQVTQMGQEVILRCVPISNHLYFYWYRQILGQKVEFLVSFYNNEISEKSEIFDDQFSVERPDGSNFTLKIRSTKLEDSAMYFCASKGLPNTEAFFGQGTRLTVV.

This clone is a singleton in its sample. The chain joins TRBV6-6 to TRBJ1-3, with 9 bases aligning to TRBD1. The trim removed 5 bases at V and 0 bases at J, leaving 8 bases unmatched. Per germline, CDR1 MNHNY and CDR2 SVGAGI (reference sequence). This CDR3 has 17 residues. The CDR3 nucleotides read TGTGCCAGCAGTCGGACAGGGGATATTATCTCTGGAAACACCATATATTTT. Translated, it gives CASSRTGDIISGNTIYF.

The chain recombines TRBV19 with TRBJ2-1, with D possibly being TRBD1 (6 bases). Trimming left V 7 bases short and J 2 bases short, with 9 bases between. This CDR3 is 13 amino acids long. The germline V gene has CDR1 LNHDA and CDR2 SQIVND (reference sequence). CDR3: CASTRDTYNEQFF. Here the CDR3 DNA reads TGTGCCAGTACCAGGGACACCTACAATGAGCAGTTCTTC.

J is TRBJ1-6 and V is TRBV28; D gene uncertain. CDR3 length equals 15 residues. Trimming shortened V by 8 bases and J by 5 bases, and 16 bases separated the two germline ends. Germline loops: CDR1 MDHEN, CDR2 SYDVKM. The CDR3 DNA is TGTGCCAGCTCCATTCCTGGGCCTGATAATTCACCCCTCCACTTT. Its protein product is CASSIPGPDNSPLHF.

This clone was detected once. CDR3 amino acids: CATSREPTVNTEAFF. The CDR3 DNA is TGTGCCACCAGCAGAGAGCCCACAGTGAACACTGAAGCTTTCTTT. The V gene is TRBV15, the J gene TRBJ1-1; D uncertain. The CDR3 runs to 15 residues. V was cut by 0 bases and J by 0 bases, with 8 bases left in between. Germline V gene data show CDR1 as LNHNV and CDR2 as YYDKDF (reference sequence).

The chain recombines TRBV5-6 with TRBJ1-1; unclear D gene. The CDR3 length is 11 residues. The germline V gene has CDR1 SGHDT and CDR2 YYEEEE. V lost 4 bases and J lost 1, with 2 bases in between. The CDR3 is CASSRNTEAFF. In nucleotides, the CDR3 is TGTGCCAGCAGCCGGAACACTGAAGCTTTCTTT.

The rearrangement joins TRBV5-4 to TRBJ1-2; D is unresolved. This CDR3 has 14 amino acids. Trimming shortened V by 0 bases and J by 2 bases, and 8 bases separated the two germline ends. Germline V gene sequence: CDR1 SGHNT, CDR2 YYREEE (reference sequence). The CDR3 sequence: CASSLDRRNYGYTF. As DNA, the CDR3 is TGTGCCAGCAGCTTGGACAGAAGGAACTATGGCTACACCTTC.

The rearrangement uses TRBV6-6 and TRBJ2-1, with 8 bases that match TRBD2. CDR3 size: 15 residues. Germline loops: CDR1 MNHNY, CDR2 SVGAGI (reference sequence). With V trimmed by 5 bases and J by 8 bases, 11 bases remained unmatched. As DNA, the CDR3 is TGTGCCAGCAGTAGAATCGGGGGGGCCGGCTATGAGCAGTTCTTC. Translated: CASSRIGGAGYEQFF.

V is TRBV3-1 (or the pseudogene TRBV3-2) and J is TRBJ1-2; 10 bases match TRBD1. J lost 5 bases, V lost 1 base, and 7 bases had no gene match. The length of the CDR3 is 16 residues. Germline CDR1 and CDR2: LGHDT and YNNKEL (reference sequence). The CDR3 coding sequence is TGTGCCAGCAGCCAAGCCTCGACAGGGGGCGTGTATGGCTACACCTTC. Its protein is CASSQASTGGVYGYTF.

The chain couples TRBV7-2 to TRBJ2-1; 9 bases agree with TRBD1. The CDR3 length is 15 residues. V was pared by 3 bases and J by 5 bases, with 5 bases of the junction left unmatched. Germline V gives CDR1 SGHTA, CDR2 FQGNSA. DNA of the CDR3: TGTGCCAGCAGCTTCCGGACAGGGGTGAACAATGAGCAGTTCTTC. As protein: CASSFRTGVNNEQFF.

The CDR3 protein is CASSQPGQANYGYTF. CDR3 nucleotides: TGTGCCAGCAGCCAACCGGGACAGGCTAACTATGGCTACACCTTC. The chain uses TRBV3-1 (or the pseudogene TRBV3-2) and TRBJ1-2; the match to TRBD1 covers 8 bases. The CDR3 runs 15 residues. Trimming took 2 bases from V and 0 from J; bases not matched to a gene: 2. Germline CDR1 and CDR2: LGHDT and YNNKEL (reference sequence).

The CDR3 loop is CSVLLTGELFF. The CDR3 DNA reads TGCAGCGTTTTGTTAACCGGGGAGCTGTTTTTT. The rearrangement links TRBV29-1 to TRBJ2-2; no firm D call. The CDR3 loop spans 11 amino acids. CDR1 and CDR2 from the germline V gene are SQVTM and ANQGSEA. Trimming removed 5 bases from V and 5 bases from J, with 6 bases in between.

The genes are TRBV13 and TRBJ2-1, with D possibly matching TRBD2 (7 bases). Trimming stripped 3 bases from V and 5 bases from J, with 17 bases between. Germline-derived CDR1 and CDR2 are PRHDT and FYEKMQ (reference sequence). The CDR3 is made up of 16 amino acids. Written as DNA, the CDR3 is TGTGCCAGCAGCTTTCCTGTGGGGGGGCGTAACAATGAGCAGTTCTTC. Translated, it gives CASSFPVGGRNNEQFF.